These T cell receptor beta chains were read from a single sample in a study of T-cell memory formation after mild COVID-19. Via MiXCR, TCRdb re-called the 5' RACE reads, giving one row per CDR3 protein. The repertoire holds over 500,000 distinct CDR3 sequences, with approximately 15% as singletons. The source material was PBMCs or a T cell subset sorted from them (not recorded which). These receptors were obtained from an adult woman who had mild COVID-19 (a few samples of this study predate the infection). Cell type and time point are not known. Both conserved end residues are part of each CDR3. The D gene is left open where the match is weak. Clone size is shown for a subset of rows, as once, few, many or a class of expanded clone.

DNA	CDR3	V	size	J	D
TGTGCCAGCAGCGGCCTCGGACTGCCCTCGGAAGGTGGTGAAGCTTTCTTT	CASSGLGLPSEGGEAFF	TRBV13	NA	TRBJ1-1	NA
TGCGCCAGCAGCTCGCCCGGACAGGGGCAAGAGACCCAGTACTTC	CASSSPGQGQETQYF	TRBV5-1	few	TRBJ2-5	TRBD1
TGTGCCAGCAGCACTTACAGGGGACGCAATCAGCCCCAGCATTTT	CASSTYRGRNQPQHF	TRBV7-8	NA	TRBJ1-5	TRBD1
TGCAGCGCCGGGGACAGGGAGAATCAGCCCCAGCATTTT	CSAGDRENQPQHF	TRBV29-1	many	TRBJ1-5	TRBD1
TGCAGTGCTAGAGACATCCCGGGGAAGGGGGGCCACGAGCAGTACTTC	CSARDIPGKGGHEQYF	TRBV20-1	NA	TRBJ2-7	NA
TGTGCCAGCAGCGGACAGGGCATTCAGTACTTC	CASSGQGIQYF	TRBV9	NA	TRBJ2-4	TRBD1
TGCAGCGTCGGGCGGGGTCACAATGAGCAGTTCTTC	CSVGRGHNEQFF	TRBV29-1	many	TRBJ2-1	NA
TGCAGCGTTGTAGACCGGGGTGGAGAGACCCAGTACTTC	CSVVDRGGETQYF	TRBV29-1	NA	TRBJ2-5	NA
TGTGCCAGCAGCTTGGTTGGGACAGGGAACACTGAAGCTTTCTTT	CASSLVGTGNTEAFF	TRBV11-3	few	TRBJ1-1	TRBD1
TGTGCCAGCAGCTTAGCCGGGACAGGGGCAAGCACTGAAGCTTTCTTT	CASSLAGTGASTEAFF	TRBV7-3	NA	TRBJ1-1	TRBD1
TGTGCCTGGAGGGGGACACTGAACACTGAAGCTTTCTTT	CAWRGTLNTEAFF	TRBV30	few	TRBJ1-1	NA
TGTGCCACCAGTGATTCGGACACAACTAATGAAAAACTGTTTTTT	CATSDSDTTNEKLFF	TRBV24-1	NA	TRBJ1-4	NA
TGTGCCAGCAGTTCGGGGATAAACACCATATATTTT	CASSSGINTIYF	TRBV12-3/TRBV12-4	NA	TRBJ1-3	NA
TGTGCCAGCAGTGAAAATTGGCAGGGGAACGAGCAGTACTTC	CASSENWQGNEQYF	TRBV6-1	few	TRBJ2-7	NA
TGCGCCAGCAGCCAATCCCTTGCGTACGGGGGCGGTTTTGAGACCCAGTACTTC	CASSQSLAYGGGFETQYF	TRBV4-1	NA	TRBJ2-5	NA
TGCAGTGCTAGAATGGAGATCGACTACTACGAGCAGTACTTC	CSARMEIDYYEQYF	TRBV20-1	NA	TRBJ2-7	NA
TGCAGTGCTGGTAGGCCCCCCACAGATACGCAGTATTTT	CSAGRPPTDTQYF	TRBV20-1	many	TRBJ2-3	NA
TGTGCCACCAGTGACATATCCGGGACTAGCGGGGTATACAATGAGCAGTTCTTC	CATSDISGTSGVYNEQFF	TRBV24-1	NA	TRBJ2-1	TRBD2
TGTGCCAGCAGTTACGAATTGTACAATGAGCAGTTCTTC	CASSYELYNEQFF	TRBV6-5	few	TRBJ2-1	NA
TGTGCCAGCAGCTTTACCGGGACCGGGGAAGGAGATACGCAGTATTTT	CASSFTGTGEGDTQYF	TRBV7-2	many	TRBJ2-3	NA
TGTGCCAGCAGCCAAGAGGTCCTGGGGCAGGGGCTGGGCACCGGGGAGCTGTTTTTT	CASSQEVLGQGLGTGELFF	TRBV4-2	NA	TRBJ2-2	NA
TGTGCCAGCAGCTTGCCGGGACTAGCGGGAGGGCCGGTCGACGAGCAGTACTTC	CASSLPGLAGGPVDEQYF	TRBV5-6	NA	TRBJ2-7	TRBD2
TGTGCCAGCAGACACCGGGACAGACTCTCCTACAATGAGCAGTTCTTC	CASRHRDRLSYNEQFF	TRBV5-4	many	TRBJ2-1	TRBD1
TGTGCCAGCAGGTCCCAGCGGGGAACGAACACCGGGGAGCTGTTTTTT	CASRSQRGTNTGELFF	TRBV5-4	few	TRBJ2-2	TRBD2
TGTGCCAGCAGCCCAAATGGAGTAATCCCGGGCGCTGAAGCTTTCTTT	CASSPNGVIPGAEAFF	TRBV7-8	NA	TRBJ1-1	NA
TGTGCCAGCAGAAGGACAGGGCCCTACGAGCAGTACTTC	CASRRTGPYEQYF	TRBV6-5	few	TRBJ2-7	TRBD1
TGTGCCAGCAGCGTAGATCATCGGGGGCAGAACTATGGCTACACCTTC	CASSVDHRGQNYGYTF	TRBV9	NA	TRBJ1-2	NA
TGCAGTGCTAGAGCCACAGGGACGACCGGGGAGCTGTTTTTT	CSARATGTTGELFF	TRBV20-1	few	TRBJ2-2	NA
TGTGCCACCAGTGATGCCGGGACAGGGAGACACAATGAGCAGTTCTTC	CATSDAGTGRHNEQFF	TRBV24-1	few	TRBJ2-1	TRBD1
TGTGCCAGCAGCCCCGGGACCGAGACCTACGAGCAGTACTTC	CASSPGTETYEQYF	TRBV6-1	NA	TRBJ2-7	NA
TGCGCCAGCGGCTCCGGGACAGGGGGCAACTCCTACAATGAGCAGTTCTTC	CASGSGTGGNSYNEQFF	TRBV5-1	NA	TRBJ2-1	TRBD1
TGCAGTGCTAGCTCTAGCGGGGGGAGCTCCTACAATGAGCAGTTCTTC	CSASSSGGSSYNEQFF	TRBV20-1	NA	TRBJ2-1	TRBD2
TGTGCCAGCTCACCAGGGTCAAGTAATGAAAAACTGTTTTTT	CASSPGSSNEKLFF	TRBV18	NA	TRBJ1-4	NA
TGCAGCGCCGCGACTAGCGGGAACAATGAGCAGTTCTTC	CSAATSGNNEQFF	TRBV29-1	many	TRBJ2-1	TRBD2
TGCGCCAGCAGCCAAGAGTGGGGGTCTGGGGCCAACGTCCTGACTTTC	CASSQEWGSGANVLTF	TRBV4-3	NA	TRBJ2-6	NA
TGTGCCAGCAGTTACTTGTCGACAACCGGATCGTTTTACAATGAGCAGTTCTTC	CASSYLSTTGSFYNEQFF	TRBV6-6	NA	TRBJ2-1	NA
TGTGCCACCAGTGATCGGACTAGCGGGACCTACAATGAGCAGTTCTTC	CATSDRTSGTYNEQFF	TRBV24-1	many	TRBJ2-1	TRBD2
TGTGCCAGCACCAGGGGGCCCTCCTACGAGCAGTACTTC	CASTRGPSYEQYF	TRBV27	few	TRBJ2-7	TRBD1
TGTGCCAGCAGCCTCGCTCCCTCTGGGGCCAACGTCCTGACTTTC	CASSLAPSGANVLTF	TRBV3-1	few	TRBJ2-6	NA
TGTGCCAGCAGCTTGGGAGACCCTGAAGCTTTCTTT	CASSLGDPEAFF	TRBV7-9	NA	TRBJ1-1	NA
TGCAGTGCTAGAGCCGGGACGGTGAACACTGAAGCTTTCTTT	CSARAGTVNTEAFF	TRBV20-1	few	TRBJ1-1	NA
TGTGCCAGCAGTTTCCGGGACAGTGGAAATGGCTACACCTTC	CASSFRDSGNGYTF	TRBV12-3/TRBV12-4	NA	TRBJ1-2	TRBD1
TGCGCCAGCAGCTTGGGGGACGGCTACACTGAAGCTTTCTTT	CASSLGDGYTEAFF	TRBV5-1	NA	TRBJ1-1	NA
TGTGCCAGCAGGGGGATAGCGGGAGGGCTGCCTGAGCAGTTCTTC	CASRGIAGGLPEQFF	TRBV6-5	NA	TRBJ2-1	TRBD2
TGTGCCAGCAGCTCTAACTCTGGGGCCAACGTCCTGACTTTC	CASSSNSGANVLTF	TRBV13	NA	TRBJ2-6	NA
TGTGCCAGCAGCTTGATTGCGGTTGGACAGGGGGCCCCCTACGAGCAGTACTTC	CASSLIAVGQGAPYEQYF	TRBV7-9	few	TRBJ2-7	TRBD1
TGTGCCAGCTCACCAACGGCAAATACAAGAGTCGATGGCTACACCTTC	CASSPTANTRVDGYTF	TRBV18	few	TRBJ1-2	NA